Listed here are 12 T cell receptor beta chains from one sample, sequenced in a study of blood T cell repertoires in COVID-19. Assay used: immunoSEQ multiplex PCR; TCRdb lists only in-frame clones, some missing. Found here are over 350,000 clones, 80% to 90% of them singletons; the top ten hold 10%. The sequencing sample was made of PBMCs or T cells enriched from blood (not recorded which). The receptors here all came from a woman between 45 and 65 years old who had recovered from COVID-19.

V is TRBV28 and J is TRBJ1-2, with D unclear. With 1 base removed from V and 3 bases from J, the gap between germline ends came to 6 bases. CDR3 length: 13 residues. Germline-derived CDR1 and CDR2 are MDHEN and SYDVKM. The CDR3 coding sequence is TGTGCCAGCAGTTTATTGGAGGACTATGGCTACACCTTC. This sequence encodes CASSLLEDYGYTF.

The rearrangement joins TRBV6-1 to TRBJ1-3; TRBD1 is a possible D gene (5 bases). Germline-derived CDR1 and CDR2 are MNHNS and SASEGT. This CDR3 comprises 15 residues. V was pared by 3 bases and J by 2 bases, with 11 bases between. The CDR3 DNA reads TGTGCCAGCAGTGACAGGGTAGCTACTGGAAACACCATATATTTT. Translated: CASSDRVATGNTIYF.

This chain joins TRBV27 and TRBJ1-1, with no clear D. Trimming pared 5 bases from V and 0 bases from J, leaving 10 bases between. Per the germline V gene, CDR1 is MNHEY and CDR2 is SMNVEV (reference sequence). The CDR3 has 14 amino acids. In DNA form, the CDR3 reads TGTGCCAGCAGTCCCGACATGGTGAACACTGAAGCTTTCTTT. It is translated as CASSPDMVNTEAFF.

V gene TRBV3-1 (or the pseudogene TRBV3-2) combines with J gene TRBJ2-5; the match to TRBD2 covers 8 bases. J gave up 7 bases and V 1 base, and 14 bases lay outside the gene matches. The CDR3 consists of 17 residues. Germline V lookup: CDR1 LGHDT, CDR2 YNNKEL (reference sequence). In DNA, the CDR3 is TGTGCCAGCAGCCAAGGTAGCGGGACACTGGGGTCTGTGACCCAGTACTTC. Encoded protein: CASSQGSGTLGSVTQYF.

This clone was observed a single time. This chain connects TRBV10-3 to TRBJ1-3; 7 nucleotides match TRBD1. CDR3 length equals 13 residues. Germline CDR1 ENHRY, CDR2 SYGVKD. V trimming: 6 bases; J trimming: 6 bases; junction bases outside the gene matches: 5. CDR3 sequence: CAIRGQEENTIYF. CDR3 nucleotides: TGTGCCATCAGAGGACAGGAGGAAAACACCATATATTTT.

Only a few counts were recorded for this clone. This chain joins TRBV6-5 and TRBJ1-3, with a weak D call TRBD1 (6 bases). The CDR3 runs 15 residues. Trimming removed 2 bases from V and 2 bases from J, with 10 bases in between. CDR1 and CDR2 from the germline V gene are MNHEY and SVGAGI. The CDR3 DNA is TGTGCCAGCAGTTACGGGGGCCACGCTGGAAACACCATATATTTT. Encoded protein: CASSYGGHAGNTIYF.

In nucleotides, the CDR3 is TGTGCCAGCAGTTTATCTCGACAGGGGATGGCCTACGAGCAGTACTTC. This encodes CASSLSRQGMAYEQYF. The chain links TRBV28 to TRBJ2-7; 8 bases line up with TRBD1. Unmatched junction bases numbered 7, after V lost 1 base and J lost 2 bases. This CDR3 is 16 amino acids long. CDR1 is MDHEN and CDR2 is SYDVKM in the germline V gene.

The chain recombines TRBV7-8 with TRBJ2-7, with unresolved D. Trimming removed 5 bases at V and 4 bases at J, with 18 bases between. The CDR3 extends over 15 amino acids. Germline values: CDR1 SGHVS, CDR2 FQNEAQ. The CDR3 region is CASSPTSLEVYEQYF. The CDR3 DNA reads as TGTGCCAGCAGCCCTACCTCTCTAGAGGTATACGAGCAGTACTTC.

The rearrangement links TRBV6-5 to TRBJ1-2; possible D gene TRBD1, 5 bases. Germline V gene sequence: CDR1 MNHEY, CDR2 SVGAGI. The CDR3 contains 13 residues. V was cut by 6 bases and J by 3 bases, with 11 bases left in between. The CDR3 DNA reads TGTGCCAGCAGGGGAGGGACGGACTATGGCTACACCTTC. It translates to CASRGGTDYGYTF.

The V gene is TRBV4-1, the J gene TRBJ2-1; the match to TRBD2 covers 8 bases. J was trimmed by 4 bases and V by 4 bases; bases with no gene match: 18. Germline V gene data show CDR1 as MGHRA and CDR2 as YSYEKL. The CDR3 has 19 amino acids. The CDR3: CASSPAPDASGGYYNEQFF. CDR3 nucleotides: TGCGCCAGCAGCCCAGCACCCGACGCTTCGGGGGGGTATTACAATGAGCAGTTCTTC.

The gene calls are TRBV4-2 and TRBJ2-1; 9 positions match TRBD2. J lost 6 bases, V lost 0 bases, and 3 bases had no gene match. Germline loops: CDR1 LGHNA, CDR2 YNFKEQ. The CDR3 spans 15 residues. The CDR3 DNA reads as TGTGCCAGCAGCCAAGATGCGGGGGGGCCCAATGAGCAGTTCTTC. It yields the protein CASSQDAGGPNEQFF.

This clone has just one count. This chain connects TRBV5-4 to TRBJ2-1; D remains ambiguous. The V end lost 0 bases, the J end lost 11 bases, and 12 bases lay between the germline ends. The CDR3 sequence is 13 residues long. Germline V CDR1 and CDR2: SGHNT, YYREEE (reference sequence). In nucleotides, the CDR3 is TGTGCCAGCAGCTTGGGTTCGAGCCAACAGCAGTTCTTC. This encodes CASSLGSSQQQFF.